One sample yielded the 7 T cell receptor beta chains listed below, sequenced in a study of sequential checkpoint blockade in melanoma. Treatment meaning: randomized to nivolumab then ipilimumab (arm A) or the reverse (arm B). The protocol was immunoSEQ multiplex PCR, while the TCRdb copy is restricted to in-frame clones and leaves out a portion. The sample yields about 37,000 clones, over 30% seen once. The sample here was tumor tissue (inferred from file names), taken from a patient given nivolumab and ipilimumab in sequence. The receptors stem from a human donor with melanoma.

This clone came up a few times. V is TRBV6-8 and J is TRBJ2-7; TRBD1 aligns across 9 bases. The CDR3 is made up of 17 amino acids. The V gene's germline CDR1 is MNHGY and CDR2 SAAAGT. V lost 0 bases to trimming and J lost 2 bases; unmatched junction nucleotides: 8. This CDR3 reads CASSYSDRGIQAYEQYF. DNA of the CDR3: TGTGCCAGCAGTTACTCTGACAGGGGGATCCAAGCCTACGAGCAGTACTTC.

The V call is TRBV5-1, the J call TRBJ2-5; maybe TRBD1 (5 bases). Per the germline V gene, CDR1 is SGHRS and CDR2 is YFSETQ. Trimming stripped 2 bases from V and 1 base from J, with 9 bases between. This CDR3 is built from 14 residues. The CDR3 here is CASSLFQGQETQYF. CDR3 nucleotide sequence: TGCGCCAGCAGCTTATTCCAGGGCCAAGAGACCCAGTACTTC.

The rearrangement joins TRBV30 to TRBJ1-1, with D possibly being TRBD1 (5 bases). The CDR3 contains 14 residues. Germline V gene data show CDR1 as GTSNPN and CDR2 as SVGIG (reference sequence). Trimming cost V 8 bases and J 3 bases, with 19 bases left between them. CDR3 sequence: CAGYRGTTYTEAFF. CDR3 coding DNA: TGTGCCGGGTACCGTGGGACCACATACACTGAAGCTTTCTTT.

This clone was seen a handful of times. CDR3 residues: CARDFESGYTF. CDR3 nucleotides: TGTGCCCGTGATTTCGAGTCCGGCTACACCTTC. This rearrangement joins TRBV30 to TRBJ1-2; no firm D call. Deletions cut 8 bases from V and 8 bases from J, with 15 bases between. The germline V gene has CDR1 GTSNPN and CDR2 SVGIG (reference sequence). The CDR3 spans 11 residues.

This clone was observed at least ten times. The V and J genes are TRBV7-6 and TRBJ2-5; 9 nucleotides line up with TRBD1. The CDR3 extends over 14 amino acids. Germline CDR1 and CDR2: SGHVS and FNYEAQ. Trimming removed 6 bases from V and 5 bases from J; junction bases left unmatched: 7. CDR3 sequence reads: CASRGDRVGETQYF. The CDR3, as DNA: TGTGCCAGCAGGGGGGACAGGGTCGGGGAGACCCAGTACTTC.

The J gene is TRBJ2-3, the V gene TRBV18, with unresolved D. The V gene lost 4 bases and the J gene lost 1 base, with 9 bases spanning the gap. Germline V gene sequence: CDR1 KGHSH, CDR2 LQKENI. The length of the CDR3 is 14 residues. CDR3 nucleotide sequence: TGTGCCAGCTCACTTAGGGTGGGCACAGATACGCAGTATTTT. It specifies CASSLRVGTDTQYF. The variable domain in full, completed from reference TRBV18 and TRBJ2-3, reads NAGVMQNPRHLVRRRGQEARLRCSPMKGHSHVYWYRQLPEEGLKFMVYLQKENIIDESGMPKERFSAEFPKEGPSILRIQQVVRGDSAAYFCASSLRVGTDTQYFGPGTRLTVL.

This chain links TRBV6-8 with TRBJ2-3; 8 bases map to TRBD1. The CDR3 is 15 residues long. Trimming removed 4 bases from V and 4 bases from J; junction bases left unmatched: 7. Germline-derived CDR1 and CDR2 are MNHGY and SAAAGT. Here the CDR3 reads CASSLSDREADTQYF. The CDR3 DNA reads TGTGCCAGCAGTTTATCGGACAGGGAAGCAGATACGCAGTATTTT.